Sequencing of this T cell receptor (beta chain) was carried out in a study of CD8 T cells in Susac syndrome. Study-wide results and limits: It was acknowledged in the study that its TCR sequencing and HLA analysis involved a relatively small number of individuals.

CDR1 and CDR2 from the germline V gene are SGHVS and FQNEAQ. V shed 2 bases and J shed 1 base, with 9 bases lying between them. The CDR3 sequence is 15 residues long. Random hexamers were used to reverse transcribe roughly 0.45 to 1 ug of RNA. An immunoSEQ multiplex PCR amplified TCR beta CDR3 over 54 Vbeta and 13 Jbeta. TCRdb recomputed calls from the immunoSEQ multiplex PCR reads with MiXCR, one row per CDR3 protein. The sample records about 300,000 distinct CDR3 sequences, about 92% being singletons. This clonotype was seen a few times. Its matching antigen is unknown. Negative isolation yielded CD4+ and CD8+ T cells, and FACS enriched TEMRA cells.

The rearrangement uses TRBV7-8 and TRBJ1-5; D call uncertain. Sequencing was carried out using CD4+ T cells from PBMCs. This TCR was sampled from a human donor with multiple sclerosis. The CDR3 protein is CASSLSDTSNQPQHF. The CDR3, as DNA: TGTGCCAGCAGCTTATCAGACACCAGCAATCAGCCCCAGCATTTT.